This is a list of T cell receptor beta chains from one sample in a study of cytomegalovirus exposure and HLA in healthy donors. The table came from immunoSEQ multiplex PCR; TCRdb's copy has only in-frame clones and leaves some out. Here the sample spans tens of thousands of clones, 84% being singletons. The sequencing input was PBMCs. These receptors were obtained from a man in his 70s in good health and CMV-seropositive. The CDR3 runs from the conserved cysteine through the conserved F or W. A D gene is named only where the DNA matches it firmly. Clone size is not always given. Where it is, it says once, few, many or a class for expanded clones.

D	V	size	J	CDR3	DNA
.	TRBV7-8	.	TRBJ2-2	CASSPGQNTGELFF	TGTGCCAGCAGCCCGGGACAGAACACCGGGGAGCTGTTTTTT
.	TRBV6-5	few	TRBJ1-1	CASSYSTRGRNTEAFF	TGTGCCAGCAGTTACTCGACCAGGGGAAGGAACACTGAAGCTTTCTTT
TRBD1	TRBV6-6	.	TRBJ1-2	CASISDRANYGYTF	TGTGCCAGCATTTCAGACAGGGCTAACTATGGCTACACCTTC
.	TRBV28	few	TRBJ2-7	CASSLLANEQYF	TGTGCCAGCAGTTTACTAGCGAACGAGCAGTACTTC
.	TRBV20-1	.	TRBJ2-7	CSTGLAYEQYF	TGCAGTACAGGGTTAGCCTACGAGCAGTACTTC
TRBD1	TRBV2	.	TRBJ1-1	CASSGQLLMNTEAFF	TGTGCCAGCTCGGGACAGCTTCTCATGAACACTGAAGCTTTCTTT
TRBD1	TRBV2	.	TRBJ1-1	CASRDRQGRDTEAFF	TGTGCCAGCAGGGACAGACAGGGACGGGACACTGAAGCTTTCTTT
.	TRBV7-9	.	TRBJ1-2	CASSLDSPYGYTF	TGTGCCAGCAGCTTGGACAGCCCCTATGGCTACACCTTC
TRBD2	TRBV4-1	.	TRBJ2-2	CASSHNSRLAENTGELFF	TGCGCCAGCAGCCACAATTCTCGACTAGCGGAGAACACCGGGGAGCTGTTTTTT
.	TRBV6-1	.	TRBJ2-7	CASKHRSTYEQYF	TGTGCCAGCAAGCACAGGTCCACCTACGAGCAGTACTTC